These 31 T cell receptor beta chains were sequenced from one sample in a study of PD-L1 blockade in urothelial cancer. Noted time point: peripheral blood 6 weeks after treatment start. Produced via immunoSEQ multiplex PCR; TCRdb's table is partial and in-frame only. This sample has about 76,000 clones, with around 93% found just once. Sample: PBMCs, taken around atezolizumab (anti-PD-L1) treatment. The receptors shown here come from a woman of 80 years or more with urothelial cancer.

The rearrangement links TRBV29-1 to TRBJ2-5; D is undetermined. The last part of the DNA fits TRBJ2-7 better; the J call may be wrong. This CDR3 region has 12 residues. Germline loops: CDR1 SQVTM, CDR2 ANQGSEA. The CDR3 loop reads CSVEVGNYEQYF. In DNA form, the CDR3 reads TGCAGCGTTGAAGTAGGTAACTACGAGCAGTACTTC.

The chain combines TRBV11-2 with TRBJ2-7; 13 nucleotides agree with TRBD2. CDR3 size: 15 residues. CDR1 SGHAT and CDR2 FQNNGV come from the germline V gene. The trim removed 4 bases at V and 3 bases at J, leaving 3 bases unmatched. CDR3 in amino acids: CASSSGTSGIYEQYF. The CDR3 DNA sequence: TGTGCCAGCAGCTCCGGGACTAGCGGGATCTACGAGCAGTACTTC.

The chain uses TRBV27 and TRBJ1-2; 10 nucleotides match TRBD1. Germline V gene data show CDR1 as MNHEY and CDR2 as SMNVEV (reference sequence). Trimming at V came to 5 bases and at J to 7 bases, leaving 7 bases not matched to a gene. CDR3 length: 14 amino acids. CDR3 loop: CASSGTGTGVGYTF. The CDR3 DNA reads as TGTGCCAGCAGTGGAACCGGGACAGGGGTTGGCTACACCTTC.

The rearrangement joins TRBV7-8 to TRBJ1-5; 7 bases are shared with TRBD1. In germline, CDR1 is SGHVS, CDR2 FQNEAQ. There are 16 residues in the CDR3. Losses at the gene ends were 1 base for V and 1 base for J; bases not matched to a gene: 4. CDR3 protein: CASSLVAGGSNQPQHF. Here the CDR3 DNA reads TGTGCCAGCAGCTTAGTGGCAGGGGGGAGCAATCAGCCCCAGCATTTT.

The V and J genes are TRBV11-2 and TRBJ2-7; 12 bases align to TRBD1. This CDR3 has 15 amino acids. Losses at the gene ends were 1 base for V and 7 bases for J; bases not matched to a gene: 5. CDR1 and CDR2 from the germline V gene are SGHAT and FQNNGV. The CDR3 sequence is CASSLGGQGAREQYF. The DNA for the CDR3 is TGTGCCAGCAGCTTAGGGGGACAGGGGGCGCGGGAGCAGTACTTC.

The rearrangement joins TRBV7-3 to TRBJ2-7, with TRBD2 identical over 7 bases. Germline CDR1 and CDR2: SGHTA and FQGTGA. After removal of 0 bases from V and 5 bases from J, the junction contained 7 bases not matched to a gene. CDR3 size: 15 residues. The CDR3 is CASSLTGGSPNEQYF. The CDR3 DNA reads TGTGCCAGCAGCTTAACCGGCGGGAGTCCCAACGAGCAGTACTTC. The entire variable domain, with the rest obtained from reference TRBV7-3 and TRBJ2-7, is as follows: GAGVSQTPSNKVTEKGKYVELRCDPISGHTALYWYRQSLGQGPEFLIYFQGTGAADDSGLPNDRFFAVRPEGSVSTLKIQRTERGDSAVYLCASSLTGGSPNEQYFGPGTRLTVT.

The V gene is TRBV10-1, the J gene TRBJ1-4; D gene uncertain. Germline V lookup: CDR1 WNHNN, CDR2 SYGVQD (reference sequence). The CDR3 is 13 residues long. V was trimmed by 3 bases and J by 4 bases, leaving 6 bases between them. CDR3 region: CASSDRVNEKLFF. The CDR3 DNA follows: TGCGCCAGCAGTGATCGGGTTAATGAAAAACTGTTTTTT.

The rearrangement uses TRBV10-1 and TRBJ2-3, with 11 bases lining up with TRBD2. J was trimmed by 3 bases and V by 4 bases; bases with no gene match: 12. Germline V lookup: CDR1 WNHNN, CDR2 SYGVQD (reference sequence). The length of the CDR3 is 18 residues. The CDR3, as DNA: TGCGCCAGCAGTGTAGCGGGAGGGCCCGGCGCGAGGACAGATACGCAGTATTTT. Protein sequence: CASSVAGGPGARTDTQYF.

The chain employs TRBV5-1 and TRBJ2-7; 13 bases are a match to TRBD2. The CDR3 loop spans 18 amino acids. Germline CDR1 SGHRS, CDR2 YFSETQ. Trimming took 4 bases from V and 0 from J; bases not matched to a gene: 10. CDR3 amino acids: CASSPSTSGRPASYEQYF. CDR3 nucleotide sequence: TGCGCCAGCAGCCCATCGACTAGCGGGAGGCCAGCCTCCTACGAGCAGTACTTC.

The V and J genes are TRBV7-8 and TRBJ2-7, with D maybe TRBD1 (6 bases). Looked up from germline, CDR1 is SGHVS and CDR2 is FQNEAQ. The V and J ends lost 1 base and 4 bases respectively, with 11 bases between them. The CDR3 is 14 residues long. CDR3 DNA sequence: TGTGCCAGCAGCTTAGAAGTAGGGGGTTACGAGCAGTACTTC. Protein: CASSLEVGGYEQYF.

The chain has TRBV6-5 and TRBJ1-2; 8 nucleotides agree with TRBD1. From germline, CDR1 is MNHEY and CDR2 SVGAGI. CDR3 length: 12 amino acids. The ends lost 6 bases at V and 8 bases at J; junction bases unmatched: 5. CDR3 sequence reads: CASSPGTGGYTF. For the CDR3, the DNA is TGTGCCAGCAGCCCCGGGACAGGCGGCTACACCTTC.

The chain employs TRBV15 and TRBJ2-3; 10 positions match TRBD1. J was trimmed by 1 base and V by 8 bases; bases with no gene match: 0. This CDR3 contains 13 residues. Germline-derived CDR1 and CDR2 are LNHNV and YYDKDF (reference sequence). CDR3 loop: CATGQGGTDTQYF. CDR3 nucleotide sequence: TGTGCCACCGGACAGGGGGGCACAGATACGCAGTATTTT. The full variable domain, with the rest looked up from reference TRBV15 and TRBJ2-3, is DAMVIQNPRYQVTQFGKPVTLSCSQTLNHNVMYWYQQKSSQAPKLLFHYYDKDFNNEADTPDNFQSRRPNTSFCFLDIRSPGLGDTAMYLCATGQGGTDTQYFGPGTRLTVL.

This rearrangement joins TRBV27 to TRBJ2-1, with 12 bases aligning to TRBD2. The V segment lost 3 bases and the J segment 8 bases; nucleotides outside the gene matches: 5. Germline lookup yields CDR1 MNHEY and CDR2 SMNVEV (reference sequence). The CDR3 runs to 15 residues. CDR3 residues: CASSFLTSGSDEQFF. As DNA, the CDR3 is TGTGCCAGCAGTTTCCTGACTAGCGGGAGTGATGAGCAGTTCTTC.

V and J are TRBV6-1 and TRBJ1-4; D unclear. This CDR3 contains 15 residues. The ends were cut back, 6 bases at V and 5 bases at J, with 16 bases in the middle. The germline V gene has CDR1 MNHNS and CDR2 SASEGT. CDR3: CASRSQKLSNEKLFF. The CDR3 region has the DNA TGTGCCAGCAGAAGCCAAAAACTCTCAAATGAAAAACTGTTTTTT.

The V call is TRBV28, the J call TRBJ1-5; 8 bases align to TRBD1. J gave up 0 bases and V 10 bases, and 8 bases lay outside the gene matches. Germline assignment: CDR1 MDHEN and CDR2 SYDVKM. This CDR3 is 15 amino acids long. In nucleotides, the CDR3 is TGTGCCACCACAGGGGGACCTTATAGCAATCAGCCCCAGCATTTT. It codes for CATTGGPYSNQPQHF.

The V and J genes are TRBV5-1 and TRBJ2-3; D possibly corresponds to TRBD2 (5 bases). Trimming removed 2 bases from V and 10 bases from J, with 11 bases in between. The CDR3 sequence is 12 residues long. Looked up from germline, CDR1 is SGHRS and CDR2 is YFSETQ. This CDR3 is CASSLIGVSQYF. CDR3 coding DNA: TGCGCCAGCAGCTTAATCGGGGTGTCGCAGTATTTT.

The gene calls are TRBV4-1 and TRBJ1-5; D call uncertain. Trimming took 0 bases from V and 0 from J, leaving 9 bases between them. Germline loops: CDR1 MGHRA, CDR2 YSYEKL. The CDR3 has 16 residues. The CDR3: CASSQDLPGSNQPQHF. CDR3 bases: TGCGCCAGCAGCCAAGATCTGCCAGGTAGCAATCAGCCCCAGCATTTT.

This chain links TRBV6-1 with TRBJ2-3; TRBD2 matches at 7 bases. The CDR3 contains 15 residues. CDR1 is MNHNS and CDR2 is SASEGT in the germline V gene. The V and J ends lost 6 bases and 2 bases, in that order; junction bases with no gene match: 8. CDR3 sequence: CASSLGGSFTDTQYF. DNA of the CDR3: TGTGCCAGCAGCCTTGGCGGGAGTTTCACAGATACGCAGTATTTT.

This sequence joins TRBV28 and TRBJ2-3, with a tentative D call TRBD2 (5 bases). Germline CDR1 and CDR2: MDHEN and SYDVKM. With 4 bases removed from V and 2 bases from J, the gap between germline ends came to 16 bases. The CDR3 contains 16 residues. The CDR3 is CASSSRTGRYTDTQYF. CDR3 sequence (DNA): TGTGCCAGCAGTTCCCGGACTGGAAGGTACACAGATACGCAGTATTTT.

This clone appeared once. This CDR3 is CAMGAGAGDEQYF. Here the CDR3 DNA reads TGTGCCATGGGAGCGGGAGCGGGGGACGAGCAGTACTTC. The chain carries TRBV10-3 and TRBJ2-7; 8 bases line up with TRBD2. V lost 9 bases and J lost 5; bases outside the gene matches: 9. Per germline, CDR1 ENHRY and CDR2 SYGVKD. The CDR3 is 13 amino acids.

This sequence joins TRBV19 and TRBJ1-4; unclear D gene. V was clipped by 4 bases and J by 4 bases, with 10 bases between them. The CDR3 covers 14 residues. Germline CDR1 and CDR2: LNHDA and SQIVND (reference sequence). CDR3 DNA sequence: TGTGCCAGTAGTAACCGGGAAGATAATGAAAAACTGTTTTTT. As protein: CASSNREDNEKLFF. Complete variable domain (other parts from reference TRBV19 and TRBJ1-4): DGGITQSPKYLFRKEGQNVTLSCEQNLNHDAMYWYRQDPGQGLRLIYYSQIVNDFQKGDIAEGYSVSREKKESFPLTVTSAQKNPTAFYLCASSNREDNEKLFFGSGTQLSVL.

The chain links TRBV11-2 to TRBJ1-2; D gene ambiguous. This CDR3 region has 14 residues. Germline loops: CDR1 SGHAT, CDR2 FQNNGV. V lost 5 bases to trimming and J lost 2 bases, with 12 bases between them. The CDR3 DNA reads TGTGCCAGCAGCCTAGCGGTCGGGAACTATGGCTACACCTTC. This sequence encodes CASSLAVGNYGYTF. The variable domain in full, with the rest retrieved from reference TRBV11-2 and TRBJ1-2, is EAGVAQSPRYKIIEKRQSVAFWCNPISGHATLYWYQQILGQGPKLLIQFQNNGVVDDSQLPKDRFSAERLKGVDSTLKIQPAKLEDSAVYLCASSLAVGNYGYTFGSGTRLTVV.

The chain joins TRBV7-8 to TRBJ2-7, with 12 bases matching TRBD2. The V segment lost 7 bases and the J segment 3 bases; nucleotides outside the gene matches: 4. This CDR3 region has 14 residues. Germline V gene lookup returns CDR1 SGHVS and CDR2 FQNEAQ. The CDR3 nucleotides are TGTGCCAGCATCGCGACTAGCGGGGGCTACGAGCAGTACTTC. It encodes CASIATSGGYEQYF. Filled out from reference TRBV7-8 and TRBJ2-7, the complete variable domain reads GAGVSQSPRYKVAKRGQDVALRCDPISGHVSLFWYQQALGQGPEFLTYFQNEAQLDKSGLPSDRFFAERPEGSVSTLKIQRTQQEDSAVYLCASIATSGGYEQYFGPGTRLTVT.

The chain combines TRBV10-3 with TRBJ1-4; 7 nucleotides agree with TRBD1. This CDR3 contains 14 residues. Trimming took 5 bases from V and 8 from J; bases not matched to a gene: 8. CDR1 and CDR2 (germline): ENHRY, SYGVKD. CDR3 residues: CAISLNRGNEKLFF. CDR3 in DNA: TGTGCCATCAGTCTTAACAGGGGTAACGAAAAACTGTTTTTT.

V gene TRBV2 combines with J gene TRBJ2-7; D uncertain. Trimming took 5 bases from V and 5 from J, leaving 10 bases between them. CDR1 SNHLY and CDR2 FYNNEI come from the germline V gene. The CDR3 spans 12 residues. CDR3 region: CASSSDEDEQYF. For the CDR3, the DNA is TGTGCCAGCAGTTCCGATGAGGACGAGCAGTACTTC.

This clone was observed a single time. V and J are TRBV2 and TRBJ1-2, with TRBD1 matching 8 bases. CDR1 SNHLY and CDR2 FYNNEI come from the germline V gene. The CDR3 runs 13 residues. After removal of 6 bases from V and 8 bases from J, the junction contained 8 bases not matched to a gene. The CDR3 spells CASRPGPGGGYTF. The CDR3 bases are TGTGCCAGCAGACCCGGACCAGGGGGCGGCTACACCTTC.

CDR3 sequence: CASSGSTGGPGYNEQFF. CDR3 sequence (DNA): TGTGCCAGCAGTGGGTCAACGGGAGGGCCTGGGTACAATGAGCAGTTCTTC. This chain connects TRBV28 to TRBJ2-1, with 8 bases identical to TRBD2. V lost 5 bases and J lost 4; bases outside the gene matches: 13. Looked up from germline, CDR1 is MDHEN and CDR2 is SYDVKM. The CDR3 covers 17 residues.

The gene calls are TRBV5-1 and TRBJ1-5, with TRBD1 as a possible D gene (6 bases). Deletions cut 4 bases from V and 4 bases from J, with 15 bases between. CDR1 is SGHRS and CDR2 is YFSETQ in the germline V gene. The CDR3 has 15 residues. This chain's CDR3 is CASSPQGVGNQPQHF. For the CDR3, the DNA is TGCGCCAGCAGCCCACAGGGCGTGGGAAATCAGCCCCAGCATTTT.

The chain links TRBV6-5 to TRBJ2-1; 7 bases line up with TRBD1. The germline gives CDR1 MNHEY, CDR2 SVGAGI. There are 13 residues in the CDR3. Trimming cost V 4 bases and J 5 bases; bases outside gene matches: 2. CDR3 bases: TGTGCCAGCAGTTGGACAGGTCACAATGAGCAGTTCTTC. It is translated as CASSWTGHNEQFF.

This clone was seen a handful of times. The V gene is TRBV19, the J gene TRBJ2-1; maybe TRBD1 (6 bases). This CDR3 comprises 15 residues. V lost 7 bases, J lost 4 bases, and 17 bases lay in between. Per germline, CDR1 LNHDA and CDR2 SQIVND (reference sequence). In nucleotides, the CDR3 is TGTGCCAGTACTCCAGGACAGTCATATTACAATGAGCAGTTCTTC. It specifies CASTPGQSYYNEQFF.

The gene calls are TRBV4-1 and TRBJ1-2, with D tentatively TRBD1 (6 bases). V was clipped by 1 base and J by 8 bases, with 14 bases between them. From germline, CDR1 is MGHRA and CDR2 YSYEKL. The CDR3 runs to 14 residues. CDR3 coding DNA: TGCGCCAGCAGCCAAGGCCCGGACAGCTACGGCTACACCTTC. Its protein is CASSQGPDSYGYTF.